One and the same sample provided the 17 T cell receptor beta chains below, sequenced in a study of identical twins. A single record per CDR3 protein comes from TCRdb applying MiXCR to the 5' RACE reads. The sample has hundreds of thousands of distinct CDR3 sequences, about 12% seen once; the top ten hold about 1.6%. Separately, the same data were catalogued under a study of yellow fever vaccine responses in identical twins.

The specimen was PBMCs. These receptor sequences come from a woman under 30 in good health.

The CDR3 region is CASSTYPNEKLFF. The DNA of the CDR3 is TGTGCCAGTAGCACTTATCCTAATGAAAAACTGTTTTTT. V usage is TRBV19 and J usage is TRBJ1-4, with D unclear. This CDR3 has 13 amino acids. With 6 bases removed from V and 3 bases from J, the gap between germline ends came to 8 bases. CDR1 and CDR2 (germline): LNHDA, SQIVND (reference sequence).

The rearrangement joins TRBV5-5 to TRBJ2-7, with D possibly TRBD1 on 5 matching bases. The CDR3 extends over 14 amino acids. The ends were cut back, 6 bases at V and 5 bases at J, with 18 bases in the middle. Germline CDR1 SGHKS, CDR2 YYEKEE (reference sequence). CDR3 region: CASTRQFPNDEQYF. The CDR3 nucleotides are TGTGCCAGCACCCGACAGTTCCCAAACGACGAGCAGTACTTC.

The chain employs TRBV6-1 and TRBJ1-1; 9 bases are shared with TRBD1. The V segment lost 0 bases and the J segment 4 bases; nucleotides outside the gene matches: 6. Germline-derived CDR1 and CDR2 are MNHNS and SASEGT. The length of the CDR3 is 16 residues. CDR3 loop: CASSEAWDRVSTEAFF. CDR3 DNA: TGTGCCAGCAGTGAAGCATGGGACAGGGTGAGCACTGAAGCTTTCTTT.

This clonotype has more than one count but fewer than ten. This rearrangement joins TRBV12-3 or TRBV12-4 to TRBJ1-2, with TRBD1 identical over 8 bases. Germline trimming cut 6 bases from V and 7 bases from J; bases unmatched to any gene: 13. The CDR3 length is 15 residues. CDR3 nucleotide sequence: TGTGCCAGCAGCCGCCAGGTCCCAGGGGGCGGTGGCTACACCTTC. This translates into CASSRQVPGGGGYTF.

V and J are TRBV4-2 and TRBJ1-1; D is unclear. V lost 4 bases, J lost 5 bases, and 11 bases lay in between. This CDR3 has 13 amino acids. In germline, CDR1 is LGHNA, CDR2 YNFKEQ. DNA of the CDR3: TGTGCCAGCAGCCCAGAAGGTGGTACTGAAGCTTTCTTT. This sequence encodes CASSPEGGTEAFF.

V and J are TRBV20-1 and TRBJ2-7; 7 bases match TRBD2. Unmatched junction bases numbered 8, after V lost 3 bases and J lost 3 bases. Germline CDR1 DFQATT, CDR2 SNEGSKA (reference sequence). CDR3 length: 14 amino acids. The CDR3 DNA follows: TGCAGTGCTAGTAACAGCGGGATACTCTACGAGCAGTACTTC. Protein: CSASNSGILYEQYF.

This clonotype has ten or more counts. CDR3 region: CASSQEGGNTEAFF. The DNA for the CDR3 is TGTGCCAGCAGCCAAGAAGGGGGGAACACTGAAGCTTTCTTT. The rearrangement links TRBV3-1 to TRBJ1-1, with D possibly TRBD1 on 6 matching bases. The CDR3 runs to 14 residues. Germline CDR1 LGHDT, CDR2 YNNKEL (reference sequence). V lost 0 bases and J 1 base, leaving 6 bases between the germline ends. Based on the CDR3 plus reference TRBV3-1 and TRBJ1-1, the full variable domain is DTAVSQTPKYLVTQMGNDKSIKCEQNLGHDTMYWYKQDSKKFLKIMFSYNNKELIINETVPNRFSPKSPDKAHLNLHINSLELGDSAVYFCASSQEGGNTEAFFGQGTRLTVV.

V is TRBV7-2 and J is TRBJ2-3, with 9 bases fitting TRBD2. Trimming at V came to 1 base and at J to 5 bases, leaving 1 base not matched to a gene. Germline lookup yields CDR1 SGHTA and CDR2 FQGNSA. The CDR3 is 14 residues long. CDR3 coding DNA: TGTGCCAGCAGCTTAGTAGCGGGAGTAGATACGCAGTATTTT. Protein sequence: CASSLVAGVDTQYF. Variable domain in full (rest from reference TRBV7-2 and TRBJ2-3): GAGVSQSPSNKVTEKGKDVELRCDPISGHTALYWYRQSLGQGLEFLIYFQGNSAPDKSGLPSDRFSAERTGGSVSTLTIQRTQQEDSAVYLCASSLVAGVDTQYFGPGTRLTVL.

The chain recombines TRBV28 with TRBJ2-2; maybe TRBD2 (5 bases). Trimming left V 2 bases short and J 7 bases short, with 8 bases between. The CDR3 totals 13 residues. The germline V gene has CDR1 MDHEN and CDR2 SYDVKM. The CDR3, as DNA: TGTGCCAGCAGTTTACAGCGGTTCGGGGAGCTGTTTTTT. This codes for CASSLQRFGELFF.

The table lists this clonotype with a few counts. The chain uses TRBV20-1 and TRBJ2-1; D is undetermined. Germline values: CDR1 DFQATT, CDR2 SNEGSKA (reference sequence). V dropped 2 bases and J dropped 7 bases, with 15 bases sitting between them. This CDR3 is 14 amino acids long. The CDR3 region is CSARYPTPTNEQFF. CDR3 nucleotides: TGCAGTGCTAGATACCCAACTCCTACAAATGAGCAGTTCTTC.

The chain recombines TRBV20-1 with TRBJ2-1; 8 bases align to TRBD2. Germline CDR1 is DFQATT and CDR2 is SNEGSKA (reference sequence). The V gene end was trimmed by 7 bases and the J gene end by 10 bases; junction bases not matched to a gene: 15. CDR3 size: 14 residues. CDR3 nucleotide sequence: TGCAGTGAACGAAGCGGGGGCCCCGGTCGGGAGCAGTTCTTC. This codes for CSERSGGPGREQFF.

This clonotype was seen a handful of times. This chain uses TRBV3-1 with TRBJ2-5, with 10 bases fitting TRBD2. This CDR3 spans 17 amino acids. V trimming: 4 bases; J trimming: 5 bases; junction bases outside the gene matches: 13. Germline CDR1 reads LGHDT; CDR2 reads YNNKEL (reference sequence). CDR3 amino acids: CASSLKRTSGSSETQYF. DNA of the CDR3: TGTGCCAGCAGCCTCAAGAGGACTAGCGGCTCATCCGAGACCCAGTACTTC.

The chain joins TRBV15 to TRBJ2-4; maybe TRBD2 (6 bases). Germline V gene sequence: CDR1 LNHNV, CDR2 YYDKDF (reference sequence). Trimming stripped 1 base from V and 1 base from J, with 8 bases between. The CDR3 has 15 amino acids. The chain's CDR3 is CATSRVGGAKNIQYF. The CDR3 DNA reads as TGTGCCACCAGCAGAGTTGGGGGGGCCAAAAACATTCAGTACTTC.

CDR3 region: CASREKGILNYGYTF. The CDR3, as DNA: TGTGCCAGCAGGGAGAAGGGAATCCTGAACTATGGCTACACCTTC. The chain links TRBV6-1 to TRBJ1-2; D uncertain. In germline, CDR1 is MNHNS, CDR2 SASEGT. This CDR3 is 15 amino acids long. V was clipped by 6 bases and J by 2 bases, with 16 bases between them.

This chain joins TRBV11-1 and TRBJ2-5, with D tentatively TRBD1 or TRBD2 (5 bases each). Trimming removed 7 bases at V and 5 bases at J, with 17 bases between. This CDR3 contains 14 residues. Per the germline V gene, CDR1 is SGHAT and CDR2 is FQDESV (reference sequence). The CDR3 loop is CASNGMGRGETQYF. DNA for the CDR3: TGTGCCAGCAACGGGATGGGTAGGGGCGAGACCCAGTACTTC.

The chain combines TRBV9 with TRBJ1-2; no clear D. Germline V gene data show CDR1 as SGDLS and CDR2 as YYNGEE. Trimming stripped 0 bases from V and 7 bases from J, with 7 bases between. The CDR3 runs to 12 residues. The CDR3, as DNA: TGTGCCAGCAGCGTAGGAGAGGCTGGCTACACCTTC. Residues: CASSVGEAGYTF.

This clonotype was counted a few times. The CDR3 is CAISESVDGTEAFF. CDR3 in DNA: TGTGCCATCAGTGAATCAGTCGATGGAACTGAAGCTTTCTTT. The chain is built from TRBV10-3 and TRBJ1-1, with D unresolved. The V gene lost 3 bases and the J gene lost 5 bases, with 13 bases spanning the gap. The CDR3 has 14 amino acids. The germline V gene encodes CDR1 ENHRY and CDR2 SYGVKD.